The 5 T cell receptor beta chains reported below all come from one sample, sequenced in a study of T-cell reconstitution after alpha-beta-depleted transplantation in children. The TCRbeta library incorporated unique molecular identifiers. From the PCR reads, TCRdb called clonotypes with MiXCR, one entry per CDR3 protein. The sample holds approximately 1,000,000 distinct CDR3 sequences, about 30% seen once. Source: PBMCs, mostly from graft donor cells, taken 360 days after TCRalphabeta/CD19-depleted stem cell transplant. The origin of the receptors is a boy in the first two years of life who had a stem cell transplant for SCID, so the T cells may come from the graft donor.

In the case of this clonotype: A read error may account for a junction end that differs from germline. The chain is built from TRBV20-1 and TRBJ2-3, with D perhaps TRBD2 (6 bases). The length of the CDR3 is 12 residues. CDR1 and CDR2 (germline): DFQATT, SNEGSKA (reference sequence). The chain's CDR3 is CSVVGSTYTQYF. The DNA of the CDR3 is TGCAGTGTGGTCGGGAGCACATATACGCAGTATTTT.

The rearrangement links TRBV20-1 to TRBJ1-1; weak D call: TRBD1 (5 bases). Trimming took off 2 bases at V and 2 bases at J, with 9 bases between the two ends. CDR1 is DFQATT and CDR2 is SNEGSKA in the germline V gene (reference sequence). The CDR3 length is 13 residues. The DNA of the CDR3 is TGCAGTGCTAGACGGGACGGAAACACTGAAGCTTTCTTT. Translated, it gives CSARRDGNTEAFF.

The chain is built from TRBV5-1 and TRBJ2-7; 7 bases match TRBD1. J was trimmed by 0 bases and V by 5 bases; bases with no gene match: 8. This CDR3 spans 15 amino acids. Germline CDR1 is SGHRS and CDR2 is YFSETQ. The CDR3 bases are TGCGCCAGCAGACTCGACAGGGTGGGCTCCTACGAGCAGTACTTC. Encoded protein: CASRLDRVGSYEQYF.

This clonotype has only a few counts. This rearrangement joins TRBV20-1 to TRBJ2-1, with TRBD2 matching 8 bases. V trimming: 3 bases; J trimming: 5 bases; junction bases outside the gene matches: 9. The CDR3 spans 15 residues. CDR1 DFQATT and CDR2 SNEGSKA come from the germline V gene (reference sequence). The CDR3 region is CSASRRSGGNNEQFF. CDR3 nucleotide sequence: TGCAGTGCTAGTAGGCGGAGCGGGGGAAACAATGAGCAGTTCTTC.

The V and J genes are TRBV9 and TRBJ2-7, with TRBD2 as a possible D gene (5 bases). V was pared by 2 bases and J by 1 base, with 13 bases between. CDR1 and CDR2 from the germline V gene are SGDLS and YYNGEE. The CDR3 consists of 15 residues. As DNA, the CDR3 is TGTGCCAGCAGCGTGGGAGCTCTTCAATCCTACGAGCAGTACTTC. This encodes CASSVGALQSYEQYF.